These 9 T cell receptor beta chains share one sample of origin, sequenced in a study of a mutant IDH1 vaccine in newly diagnosed glioma. Profiled with immunoSEQ multiplex PCR; TCRdb holds only in-frame clones, not every one. This sample has tens of thousands of clones, with 76% found just once. For these receptors, no antigen is known. Time point denoted: week 35, safety follow-up. The content of each vaccine dose was 300 ug of mutant IDH1 20-mer peptide, and topical imiquimod accompanied it. The input for sequencing was PBMCs, taken from a glioma patient whose treatment included an IDH1 peptide vaccine. These receptors were taken from a man in his forties with glioma.

The J gene is TRBJ1-4, the V gene TRBV18; 9 bases are shared with TRBD1. V was pared by 4 bases and J by 8 bases, with 5 bases of the junction left unmatched. Germline V CDR1 and CDR2: KGHSH, LQKENI. The CDR3 runs to 14 residues. CDR3 in amino acids: CASSLGQGREKLFF. The CDR3 nucleotides are TGTGCCAGCTCACTCGGACAGGGGCGAGAAAAACTGTTTTTT. The full variable domain, its missing parts supplied by reference TRBV18 and TRBJ1-4, is NAGVMQNPRHLVRRRGQEARLRCSPMKGHSHVYWYRQLPEEGLKFMVYLQKENIIDESGMPKERFSAEFPKEGPSILRIQQVVRGDSAAYFCASSLGQGREKLFFGSGTQLSVL.

The chain recombines TRBV4-3 with TRBJ1-1; tentative D call: TRBD1 (6 bases). Trimming removed 4 bases from V and 0 bases from J, with 15 bases in between. Germline CDR1 LGHNA, CDR2 YSLEER. The length of the CDR3 is 16 residues. The chain's CDR3 is CASSPNRGGMNTEAFF. CDR3 DNA sequence: TGCGCCAGCAGCCCAAATCGGGGGGGCATGAACACTGAAGCTTTCTTT.

The chain has TRBV6-6 and TRBJ2-3; D possibly corresponds to TRBD1 (6 bases). The CDR3 is 15 residues long. Between the trimmed V and J ends, which lost 2 bases and 4 bases, there was a span of 13 bases. CDR1 and CDR2 from the germline V gene are MNHNY and SVGAGI (reference sequence). This CDR3 reads CASSYPGRGADTQYF. The CDR3 coding sequence is TGTGCCAGCAGTTACCCCGGCAGGGGTGCAGATACGCAGTATTTT.

The rearrangement uses TRBV7-2 and TRBJ2-7; 12 bases are a match to TRBD2. CDR1 SGHTA and CDR2 FQGNSA come from the germline V gene. The CDR3 has 15 amino acids. The J segment lost 4 bases and the V segment lost 3 bases, leaving 4 bases of the junction unmatched. CDR3 protein: CASSFSGTSGYEQYV. The DNA of the CDR3 is TGTGCCAGCAGCTTCTCAGGGACTAGCGGGTACGAGCAGTACGTC.

This sequence joins TRBV9 and TRBJ2-1, with D hard to call. CDR1 SGDLS and CDR2 YYNGEE come from the germline V gene. Deletions cut 2 bases from V and 5 bases from J, with 11 bases between. The CDR3 loop spans 14 amino acids. In DNA form, the CDR3 reads TGTGCCAGCAGCGTCCAAGCAGCTAACAATGAGCAGTTCTTC. Translation: CASSVQAANNEQFF.

The chain recombines TRBV6-6 with TRBJ1-1, with D maybe TRBD1 (5 bases). Germline loops: CDR1 MNHNY, CDR2 SVGAGI (reference sequence). The ends were cut back, 4 bases at V and 6 bases at J, with 21 bases in the middle. The length of the CDR3 is 16 residues. The CDR3: CASSFETTYPRAEAFF. In DNA form, the CDR3 reads TGTGCCAGCAGTTTCGAAACGACATACCCCAGGGCTGAAGCTTTCTTT.

The CDR3 loop is CARSLKQGASDSSEKLFF. Here the CDR3 DNA reads TGTGCCAGAAGCTTGAAACAGGGGGCCAGCGATTCGTCCGAAAAACTGTTTTTT. V usage is TRBV21-1 and J usage is TRBJ1-4; the table's D call, TRBD1, was not checked against the DNA. TRBV21-1 is reported as a pseudogene. This CDR3 contains 18 residues.

The chain recombines TRBV27 with TRBJ2-7, with D tentatively TRBD2 (6 bases). Looked up from germline, CDR1 is MNHEY and CDR2 is SMNVEV (reference sequence). V lost 8 bases, J lost 0 bases, and 14 bases lay in between. The CDR3 is 14 amino acids. This chain's CDR3 is CASSTSPSSYEQYV. The CDR3 DNA reads as TGTGCCAGCTCTACTAGCCCTAGCTCCTACGAGCAGTACGTC.

This chain uses TRBV6-5 with TRBJ2-5, with a possible D match to TRBD2 (5 bases). This CDR3 contains 15 residues. V shed 0 bases and J shed 4 bases, with 12 bases lying between them. In germline, CDR1 is MNHEY, CDR2 SVGAGI. The CDR3 loop reads CASSYSRAERETQYF. CDR3 in DNA: TGTGCCAGCAGTTACTCGAGGGCGGAGCGAGAGACCCAGTACTTC.